The 12 T cell receptor beta chains presented below share a single source sample, sequenced in a study of cytotoxic CD8 clonotypes in ibrutinib-treated CLL. Sequenced by immunoSEQ multiplex PCR; TCRdb stores in-frame clones only, minus some. The sample contains approximately 50,000 clones, about 72% of which appear only once. Sequencing used PBMCs, obtained after 12 months of ibrutinib treatment. The receptors originated from a human donor with chronic lymphocytic leukemia.

The DNA for the CDR3 is TGTGCCAGCAGCTTAAAACGGCTGCTCGACACCGGGGAGCTGTTTTTT. Amino acid sequence: CASSLKRLLDTGELFF. The rearrangement joins TRBV7-9 to TRBJ2-2; D ambiguous. The germline gives CDR1 SEHNR, CDR2 FQNEAQ (reference sequence). The V gene lost 2 bases and the J gene lost 3 bases, with 13 bases spanning the gap. The CDR3 spans 16 residues.

The rearrangement uses TRBV9 and TRBJ2-3, with unresolved D. Germline V gene data show CDR1 as SGDLS and CDR2 as YYNGEE. V was clipped by 2 bases and J by 2 bases, with 9 bases between them. The CDR3 has 14 amino acids. CDR3 coding DNA: TGTGCCAGCAGCGTTGACATCGTCACAGATACGCAGTATTTT. This sequence encodes CASSVDIVTDTQYF.

This clone has a handful of counts. The chain carries TRBV11-2 and TRBJ2-3, with a possible D match to TRBD1 (5 bases). With 5 bases removed from V and 1 base from J, the gap between germline ends came to 16 bases. Germline CDR1 SGHAT, CDR2 FQNNGV. The CDR3 loop spans 16 amino acids. The CDR3 protein is CASSEGVFGGTDTQYF. The CDR3 coding sequence is TGTGCCAGCAGCGAAGGGGTGTTTGGAGGCACAGATACGCAGTATTTT.

The chain carries TRBV5-4 and TRBJ2-3, with 12 bases fitting TRBD2. In germline, CDR1 is SGHNT, CDR2 YYREEE (reference sequence). The CDR3 is made up of 14 amino acids. The J segment lost 8 bases and the V segment lost 4 bases, leaving 5 bases of the junction unmatched. CDR3 sequence: CASSPILAGGTQYF. The CDR3 DNA reads as TGTGCCAGCAGCCCTATACTAGCGGGAGGTACGCAGTATTTT.

The chain links TRBV7-2 to TRBJ2-7, with D hard to call. V was trimmed by 2 bases and J by 2 bases, leaving 7 bases between them. Germline V gene sequence: CDR1 SGHTA, CDR2 FQGNSA. The CDR3 runs to 13 residues. The CDR3 protein is CASSLWATYEQYF. The CDR3 DNA is TGTGCCAGCAGCTTATGGGCCACCTACGAGCAGTACTTC.

This clone was seen only a few times. This chain connects TRBV18 to TRBJ2-7, with TRBD2 identical over 9 bases. The CDR3 totals 14 residues. Germline CDR1 reads KGHSH; CDR2 reads LQKENI. Trimming took 6 bases from V and 5 from J; bases not matched to a gene: 8. The CDR3 loop reads CASSPGTSSHEQYF. DNA for the CDR3: TGTGCCAGCTCCCCCGGGACTAGCAGCCACGAGCAGTACTTC. Complete variable domain (other parts from reference TRBV18 and TRBJ2-7): NAGVMQNPRHLVRRRGQEARLRCSPMKGHSHVYWYRQLPEEGLKFMVYLQKENIIDESGMPKERFSAEFPKEGPSILRIQQVVRGDSAAYFCASSPGTSSHEQYFGPGTRLTVT.

The CDR3: CASSLVLAGETQYF. The CDR3 nucleotides read TGTGCCAGCAGCTTAGTCCTAGCGGGGGAGACCCAGTACTTC. This chain links TRBV11-2 with TRBJ2-5; 9 bases map to TRBD2. Trimming at V came to 1 base and at J to 5 bases, leaving 2 bases not matched to a gene. In germline, CDR1 is SGHAT, CDR2 FQNNGV. CDR3 length equals 14 residues.

This clone came up once. This chain uses TRBV2 with TRBJ1-5; D is possibly TRBD1 (6 bases). There are 14 residues in the CDR3. CDR1 SNHLY and CDR2 FYNNEI come from the germline V gene. V was cut by 5 bases and J by 2 bases, with 10 bases left in between. CDR3 DNA: TGTGCCAGCAGTTCAGGGGTGGGCAATCAGCCCCAGCATTTT. As protein: CASSSGVGNQPQHF.

This sequence joins TRBV11-2 and TRBJ2-7, with 10 bases matching TRBD1. The germline CDR1 and CDR2 sequences are SGHAT and FQNNGV. This CDR3 is built from 16 residues. Trimming took 3 bases from V and 2 from J; bases not matched to a gene: 7. The CDR3 nucleotides are TGTGCCAGCAGCTTCTTGGGGACAGGGGAGCCCTACGAGCAGTACTTC. It encodes CASSFLGTGEPYEQYF.

The rearrangement joins TRBV7-2 to TRBJ2-3; D unresolved. The germline V and J ends were trimmed by 5 bases and 2 bases, with 11 bases remaining between them. This CDR3 is built from 14 residues. Germline V gene sequence: CDR1 SGHTA, CDR2 FQGNSA. The CDR3 sequence: CASSPSIATDTQYF. The DNA of the CDR3 is TGTGCCAGCAGCCCGTCCATCGCCACAGATACGCAGTATTTT. Full variable domain (missing parts from reference TRBV7-2 and TRBJ2-3): GAGVSQSPSNKVTEKGKDVELRCDPISGHTALYWYRQSLGQGLEFLIYFQGNSAPDKSGLPSDRFSAERTGGSVSTLTIQRTQQEDSAVYLCASSPSIATDTQYFGPGTRLTVL.

The CDR3 loop is CASSQGVGTGLTDTQYF. In DNA, the CDR3 is TGTGCCAGCAGCCAAGGGGTAGGGACAGGGTTAACAGATACGCAGTATTTT. This chain uses TRBV4-2 with TRBJ2-3, with 9 bases fitting TRBD1. There are 17 residues in the CDR3. The V gene's germline CDR1 is LGHNA and CDR2 YNFKEQ. Trimming took 1 base from V and 3 from J; bases not matched to a gene: 8.

This sequence joins TRBV18 and TRBJ2-3; D is unresolved. The CDR3 covers 13 residues. Germline values: CDR1 KGHSH, CDR2 LQKENI. V was clipped by 2 bases and J by 2 bases, with 5 bases between them. The CDR3 reads CASSPRNTDTQYF. DNA of the CDR3: TGTGCCAGCTCACCAAGGAACACAGATACGCAGTATTTT.